Listed below are T cell receptor beta chains from one sample, sequenced in a study of metastatic and nonmetastatic thyroid tumors. With MiXCR, TCRdb reprocessed the PCR reads. The sample has about 59,000 clones, 15% to 20% seen once. The sequenced material came from blood. The receptors were gathered from a male donor with papillary thyroid cancer or a benign thyroid nodule (not recorded which). Some clones in this sample may be carry-over from other donors' samples. CDR3s include the opening cysteine and the closing phenylalanine or tryptophan. The order of the fields is D gene, clone size, V gene, J gene, CDR3 DNA, CDR3 protein. The D gene is left open where the match is weak. The size field reads how often the clone was seen (once, few, many) or a class if it is expanded.

D gene: TRBD1
clone size: many
V gene: TRBV29-1
J gene: TRBJ2-7
CDR3 DNA: TGCAGCGTTAAGGGACAGACCTACGAGCAGTACTTC
CDR3 protein: CSVKGQTYEQYF

D gene: -
clone size: many
V gene: TRBV2
J gene: TRBJ2-7
CDR3 DNA: TGTGCCAGCAGCAGGGTCCGCTACGAGCAGTACTTC
CDR3 protein: CASSRVRYEQYF

D gene: -
clone size: many
V gene: TRBV2
J gene: TRBJ1-5
CDR3 DNA: TGTGCCAGCAGTGAAGCTTCAGGGGCGAATCAGCCCCAGCATTTT
CDR3 protein: CASSEASGANQPQHF

D gene: TRBD2
clone size: few
V gene: TRBV4-3
J gene: TRBJ2-3
CDR3 DNA: TGCGCCAGCAGCCAGAGCGGGATCCCGGAGAGCACAGATACGCAGTATTTT
CDR3 protein: CASSQSGIPESTDTQYF

D gene: TRBD1
clone size: many
V gene: TRBV18
J gene: TRBJ1-1
CDR3 DNA: TGTGCCAGCTCACCGTCGACAGGGGGAGCTGAAGCTTTCTTT
CDR3 protein: CASSPSTGGAEAFF

D gene: -
clone size: many
V gene: TRBV18
J gene: TRBJ1-1
CDR3 DNA: TGTGCCAGCTCACCTGCAAAGAACACTGAAGCTTTCTTT
CDR3 protein: CASSPAKNTEAFF

D gene: -
clone size: few
V gene: TRBV6-5
J gene: TRBJ1-2
CDR3 DNA: TGTGCCAGCAGTTACTCGTCATCACCACGGGTGAACTATGGCTACACCTTC
CDR3 protein: CASSYSSSPRVNYGYTF

D gene: -
clone size: few
V gene: TRBV6-2/TRBV6-3
J gene: TRBJ1-6
CDR3 DNA: TGTGCCAGCAAAGAAAGGGGGGACAATTCACCCCTCCACTTT
CDR3 protein: CASKERGDNSPLHF

D gene: TRBD1
clone size: many
V gene: TRBV6-5
J gene: TRBJ1-5
CDR3 DNA: TGTGCCAGCAGTTACTCCCGGGACAGGGGACATAGCAATCAGCCCCAGCATTTT
CDR3 protein: CASSYSRDRGHSNQPQHF

D gene: -
clone size: many
V gene: TRBV3-1
J gene: TRBJ1-6
CDR3 DNA: TGTGCCAGCAGCCTTGGTTCAGCGGGTTCACCCCTCCACTTT
CDR3 protein: CASSLGSAGSPLHF

D gene: TRBD2
clone size: many
V gene: TRBV20-1
J gene: TRBJ2-5
CDR3 DNA: TGCAGTGCTAGAGATGCTATAAGCGGGAGTTCGGAGACCCAGTACTTC
CDR3 protein: CSARDAISGSSETQYF

D gene: -
clone size: many
V gene: TRBV7-9
J gene: TRBJ2-2
CDR3 DNA: TGTGCCAGCAGCTTGGCCCTGGACGGCGGGGAGCTGTTTTTT
CDR3 protein: CASSLALDGGELFF

D gene: -
clone size: many
V gene: TRBV4-3
J gene: TRBJ1-1
CDR3 DNA: TGCGCCAGCAGCCAGCAGACAGGTAACACTGAAGCTTTCTTT
CDR3 protein: CASSQQTGNTEAFF

D gene: TRBD1
clone size: many
V gene: TRBV6-1
J gene: TRBJ1-2
CDR3 DNA: TGTGCCAGCAGTGAATCGGCAGGGGGTTATGGCTACACCTTC
CDR3 protein: CASSESAGGYGYTF

D gene: -
clone size: many
V gene: TRBV5-1
J gene: TRBJ1-1
CDR3 DNA: TGCGCCAGCAGCATTGGAATTATGGGGGGCCGAACGAACACTGAAGCTTTCTTT
CDR3 protein: CASSIGIMGGRTNTEAFF

D gene: -
clone size: many
V gene: TRBV28
J gene: TRBJ2-5
CDR3 DNA: TGTGCCAGCAGTGGTCGGGACTCTTCGCGGGAGACCCAGTACTTC
CDR3 protein: CASSGRDSSRETQYF

D gene: TRBD1
clone size: many
V gene: TRBV25-1
J gene: TRBJ1-3
CDR3 DNA: TGTGCCAGCAGTGACCCGACAGGGTCTGGAAACACCATATATTTT
CDR3 protein: CASSDPTGSGNTIYF